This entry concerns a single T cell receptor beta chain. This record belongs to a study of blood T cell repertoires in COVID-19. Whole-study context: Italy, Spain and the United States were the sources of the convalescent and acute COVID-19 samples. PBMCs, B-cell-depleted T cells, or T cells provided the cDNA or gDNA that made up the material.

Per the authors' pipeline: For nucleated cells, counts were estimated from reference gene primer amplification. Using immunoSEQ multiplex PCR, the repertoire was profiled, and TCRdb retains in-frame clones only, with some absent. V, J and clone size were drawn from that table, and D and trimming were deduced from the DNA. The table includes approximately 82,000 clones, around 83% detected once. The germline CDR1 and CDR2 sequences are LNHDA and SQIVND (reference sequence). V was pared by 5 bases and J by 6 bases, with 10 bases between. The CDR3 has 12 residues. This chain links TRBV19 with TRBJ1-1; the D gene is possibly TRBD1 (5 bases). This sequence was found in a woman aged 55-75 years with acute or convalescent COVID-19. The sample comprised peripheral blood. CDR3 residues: CASSGIGAEAFF. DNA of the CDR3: TGTGCCAGTAGTGGAATAGGGGCTGAAGCTTTCTTT. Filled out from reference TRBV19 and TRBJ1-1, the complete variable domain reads DGGITQSPKYLFRKEGQNVTLSCEQNLNHDAMYWYRQDPGQGLRLIYYSQIVNDFQKGDIAEGYSVSREKKESFPLTVTSAQKNPTAFYLCASSGIGAEAFFGQGTRLTVV.